This T cell receptor (beta chain) was found in a study of T cell changes during pregnancy in multiple sclerosis. The data were produced by immunoSEQ multiplex PCR, yet TCRdb's version contains in-frame clones alone and is incomplete. The repertoire includes tens of thousands of clones, around 93% of them detected once, and about 3.7% sits in the top ten. V lost 4 bases and J lost 10; bases outside the gene matches: 7. The CDR3 consists of 14 residues. Germline V gene sequence: CDR1 SGDLS, CDR2 YYNGEE. This receptor was identified in a female donor in good health, enrolled as a control in a pregnancy study. Sequenced material: peripheral blood, taken after pregnancy. V is TRBV9 and J is TRBJ2-1, with 11 bases lining up with TRBD2. The CDR3 DNA is TGTGCCAGCAGCTCCTTAGCGGGGGGGACCGAGCAGTTCTTC. Residues: CASSSLAGGTEQFF. The whole variable domain, remainder taken from reference TRBV9 and TRBJ2-1, is DSGVTQTPKHLITATGQRVTLRCSPRSGDLSVYWYQQSLDQGLQFLIQYYNGEERAKGNILERFSAQQFPDLHSELNLSSLELGDSALYFCASSSLAGGTEQFFGPGTRLTVL.